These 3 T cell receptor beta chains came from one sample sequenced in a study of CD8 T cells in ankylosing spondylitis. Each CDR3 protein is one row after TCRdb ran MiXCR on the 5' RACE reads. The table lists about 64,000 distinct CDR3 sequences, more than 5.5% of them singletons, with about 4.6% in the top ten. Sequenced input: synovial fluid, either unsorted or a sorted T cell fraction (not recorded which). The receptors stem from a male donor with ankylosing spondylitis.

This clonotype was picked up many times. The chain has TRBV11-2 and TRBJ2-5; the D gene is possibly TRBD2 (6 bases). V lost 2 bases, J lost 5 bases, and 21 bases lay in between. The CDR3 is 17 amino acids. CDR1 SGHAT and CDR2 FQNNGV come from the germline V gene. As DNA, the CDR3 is TGTGCCAGCAGCTTACCCCTTAGACTAGTACGAGAGGAGACCCAGTACTTC. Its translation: CASSLPLRLVREETQYF.

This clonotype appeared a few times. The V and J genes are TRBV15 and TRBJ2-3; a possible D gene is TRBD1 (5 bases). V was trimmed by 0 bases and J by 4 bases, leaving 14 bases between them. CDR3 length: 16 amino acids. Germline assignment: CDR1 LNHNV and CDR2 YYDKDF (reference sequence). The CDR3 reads CATSREAGLGADTQYF. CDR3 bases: TGTGCCACCAGCAGAGAGGCAGGGCTAGGTGCAGATACGCAGTATTTT.

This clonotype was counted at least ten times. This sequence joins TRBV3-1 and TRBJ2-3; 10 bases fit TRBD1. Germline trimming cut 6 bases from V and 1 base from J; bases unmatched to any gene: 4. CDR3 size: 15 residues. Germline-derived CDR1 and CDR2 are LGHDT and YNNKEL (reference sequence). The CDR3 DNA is TGTGCCAGCAGTGCCGGGACAGGGGGCACAGATACGCAGTATTTT. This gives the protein CASSAGTGGTDTQYF.